The 17 T cell receptor beta chains reported below all come from one sample, sequenced in a study of shared clonotypes between healthy human individuals. CD45RO-negative, CCR7-positively selected cells formed the naive CD8 fraction, excluding terminally differentiated effector memory CD45RA+ cells. Libraries were prepared by immunoSEQ multiplex PCR; TCRdb keeps only in-frame clonotypes and omits some of them. Altogether more than 550,000 clones are present, 92% being singletons, with the ten largest covering roughly 22%. Material: naive CD8+ T cells sorted from blood. The receptors stem from a man aged 25 to 40 in good health.

This clone was seen once. The chain uses TRBV6-5 and TRBJ2-1, with D possibly TRBD1 on 6 matching bases. V was cut by 0 bases and J by 8 bases, with 14 bases left in between. CDR1 and CDR2 (germline): MNHEY, SVGAGI. This CDR3 comprises 15 residues. The CDR3 spells CASSYSSYRVYEQFF. The CDR3 DNA sequence: TGTGCCAGCAGTTACTCGTCTTACAGGGTGTATGAGCAGTTCTTC.

The rearrangement links TRBV27 to TRBJ2-3; 8 nucleotides line up with TRBD2. This CDR3 is 17 amino acids long. Germline V gives CDR1 MNHEY, CDR2 SMNVEV (reference sequence). V dropped 5 bases and J dropped 2; count of bases not matched to a gene: 12. CDR3 loop: CASSPGGAVVSTDTQYF. The CDR3 nucleotides read TGTGCCAGCAGTCCGGGGGGGGCCGTCGTCTCCACAGATACGCAGTATTTT.

J is TRBJ2-3 and V is TRBV7-9; D ambiguous. The CDR3 totals 14 residues. Germline V gene lookup returns CDR1 SEHNR and CDR2 FQNEAQ (reference sequence). V was cut by 0 bases and J by 2 bases, with 6 bases left in between. DNA of the CDR3: TGTGCCAGCAGCTTAGCGGGAATCACAGATACGCAGTATTTT. Amino acids: CASSLAGITDTQYF.

The gene calls are TRBV6-5 and TRBJ2-1, with D possibly TRBD2 on 5 matching bases. The CDR3 is made up of 12 amino acids. Germline V lookup: CDR1 MNHEY, CDR2 SVGAGI. The V and J ends lost 0 bases and 10 bases respectively, with 7 bases between them. The CDR3 nucleotides read TGTGCCAGCAGTTACTCTCCGGGGGAGCAGTTCTTC. Its translation is CASSYSPGEQFF.

A remark on this clone: This specimen includes other DNA sequences encoding the same CDR3. This sequence joins TRBV5-6 and TRBJ2-7; maybe TRBD2 (6 bases). Germline loops: CDR1 SGHDT, CDR2 YYEEEE. With 2 bases removed from V and 4 bases from J, the gap between germline ends came to 10 bases. The CDR3 runs to 13 residues. DNA of the CDR3: TGTGCCAGCAGCTTAGGGGACTTTTACGAGCAGTACTTC. Protein sequence: CASSLGDFYEQYF. Variable domain in full (rest from reference TRBV5-6 and TRBJ2-7): DAGVTQSPTHLIKTRGQQVTLRCSPKSGHDTVSWYQQALGQGPQFIFQYYEEEERQRGNFPDRFSGHQFPNYSSELNVNALLLGDSALYLCASSLGDFYEQYFGPGTRLTVT.

The V call is TRBV11-2, the J call TRBJ2-7; 10 bases map to TRBD2. V dropped 4 bases and J dropped 7; count of bases not matched to a gene: 10. The germline V gene encodes CDR1 SGHAT and CDR2 FQNNGV. This CDR3 contains 15 residues. The CDR3 DNA is TGTGCCAGCAGCTCCCTAGCGGGGGCCCCTGGAGAGCAGTACTTC. Amino acids: CASSSLAGAPGEQYF.

The V gene is TRBV2, the J gene TRBJ1-5; no definite D call. V lost 5 bases and J lost 0, with 11 bases in between. In germline, CDR1 is SNHLY, CDR2 FYNNEI. This CDR3 region has 15 residues. The CDR3, as DNA: TGTGCCAGCAGTCCCTGGGGAGATAGCAATCAGCCCCAGCATTTT. Translated: CASSPWGDSNQPQHF.

V and J are TRBV12-5 and TRBJ2-1; D tentatively fits TRBD1 or TRBD2 (7 bases each). The germline V and J ends were trimmed by 6 bases and 1 base, with 13 bases remaining between them. The CDR3 is 15 amino acids. Germline assignment: CDR1 LGHNT and CDR2 FRNRAP. DNA of the CDR3: TGTGCTAGTGGGAGCGGGACAGAGTCCTACAATGAGCAGTTCTTC. This encodes CASGSGTESYNEQFF.

V gene TRBV2 combines with J gene TRBJ1-3; no clear D. With 8 bases removed from V and 0 bases from J, the gap between germline ends came to 8 bases. The CDR3 contains 13 residues. Germline CDR1 and CDR2: SNHLY and FYNNEI. The CDR3 is CASSAFSGNTIYF. The CDR3 coding sequence is TGTGCCAGCTCCGCCTTCTCTGGAAACACCATATATTTT.

The chain recombines TRBV6-6 with TRBJ2-3, with 8 positions matching TRBD2. The CDR3 loop spans 15 amino acids. Unmatched junction bases numbered 6, after V lost 5 bases and J lost 2 bases. Germline lookup yields CDR1 MNHNY and CDR2 SVGAGI (reference sequence). The CDR3 region is CASSGPGGLTDTQYF. The CDR3 DNA follows: TGTGCCAGCAGTGGCCCGGGGGGGCTCACAGATACGCAGTATTTT.

The genes are TRBV29-1 and TRBJ2-1; 7 bases line up with TRBD2. With 1 base clipped from V and 3 bases from J, the junction kept 12 bases outside the gene matches. The CDR3 length is 17 residues. Germline V gene data show CDR1 as SQVTM and CDR2 as ANQGSEA. The CDR3 loop is CSVEGLAEGGNYNEQFF. The DNA for the CDR3 is TGCAGCGTTGAAGGTTTAGCAGAGGGAGGGAACTACAATGAGCAGTTCTTC.

The chain has TRBV13 and TRBJ2-3; 7 bases map to TRBD2. This CDR3 comprises 16 residues. The ends lost 2 bases at V and 3 bases at J; junction bases unmatched: 8. CDR1 PRHDT and CDR2 FYEKMQ come from the germline V gene (reference sequence). This CDR3 reads CASSLSGGSSTDTQYF. CDR3 DNA sequence: TGTGCCAGCAGCTTATCGGGCGGGAGCTCGACAGATACGCAGTATTTT.

The rearrangement joins TRBV19 to TRBJ1-1, with 8 bases aligning to TRBD1. With 7 bases clipped from V and 0 bases from J, the junction kept 19 bases outside the gene matches. The CDR3 length is 19 residues. Germline-derived CDR1 and CDR2 are LNHDA and SQIVND (reference sequence). The CDR3: CASTGEIDRGELVNTEAFF. The CDR3 DNA follows: TGTGCCAGTACCGGGGAGATAGACAGGGGCGAATTGGTGAACACTGAAGCTTTCTTT.

The rearrangement links TRBV7-9 to TRBJ2-7; tentative D call: TRBD1 (5 bases). CDR3 length: 13 amino acids. Trimming removed 1 base at V and 3 bases at J, with 7 bases between. The germline V gene encodes CDR1 SEHNR and CDR2 FQNEAQ (reference sequence). The CDR3 sequence is CASSLEGLYEQYF. The CDR3 nucleotides are TGTGCCAGCAGCTTAGAGGGGCTCTACGAGCAGTACTTC.

This sequence joins TRBV9 and TRBJ1-2; no clear D. The germline V gene encodes CDR1 SGDLS and CDR2 YYNGEE. CDR3 length equals 12 residues. V was cut by 9 bases and J by 7 bases, with 16 bases left in between. For the CDR3, the DNA is TGTGCCACCTACAACTTCCTCGGTGGCTACACCTTC. This sequence encodes CATYNFLGGYTF.

This clone was seen only a few times. This chain links TRBV6-1 with TRBJ1-2; D unclear. Trimming left V 3 bases short and J 4 bases short, with 12 bases between. This CDR3 has 14 residues. Looked up from germline, CDR1 is MNHNS and CDR2 is SASEGT. The CDR3 reads CASSDWKGGYGYTF. The CDR3 region has the DNA TGTGCCAGCAGTGATTGGAAGGGCGGCTATGGCTACACCTTC.

In its sample, this clone was seen once. The chain links TRBV6-1 to TRBJ1-5, with D hard to call. The CDR3 has 15 residues. CDR1 is MNHNS and CDR2 is SASEGT in the germline V gene. With 6 bases removed from V and 0 bases from J, the gap between germline ends came to 12 bases. CDR3 nucleotide sequence: TGTGCCAGCAGCGAGGGTTTGGGTAGCAATCAGCCCCAGCATTTT. It specifies CASSEGLGSNQPQHF.